This TCR beta chain was sequenced for a study of blood T cells in healthy people across ages. Through a sample-barcoded 5' primer and a J-beta primer mix, a second PCR was run for about 7 to 12 cycles. TCRdb called the 5' RACE reads again in MiXCR, with one record for every CDR3 protein. In the table there are about 800,000 distinct CDR3 sequences, around 25% of which are singletons. Germline V lookup: CDR1 SGDLS, CDR2 YYNGEE. The CDR3 length is 18 residues. The sample holds one count of this clonotype. One junction end disagrees with the germline gene, perhaps due to a read error. These data were also filed under a second study, of T cells of mothers and their children.

This TCR derives from a boy between 10 and 17 years old in good health. The specimen sequenced was blood. The genes are TRBV9 and TRBJ2-5; TRBD2 aligns across 11 bases. The CDR3 region has the DNA TGTGCCAGCAGCCCTTATGGGGGGGGGACTAGCGGAAAAGAGACCCGGTACTTC. The encoded protein is CASSPYGGGTSGKETRYF.